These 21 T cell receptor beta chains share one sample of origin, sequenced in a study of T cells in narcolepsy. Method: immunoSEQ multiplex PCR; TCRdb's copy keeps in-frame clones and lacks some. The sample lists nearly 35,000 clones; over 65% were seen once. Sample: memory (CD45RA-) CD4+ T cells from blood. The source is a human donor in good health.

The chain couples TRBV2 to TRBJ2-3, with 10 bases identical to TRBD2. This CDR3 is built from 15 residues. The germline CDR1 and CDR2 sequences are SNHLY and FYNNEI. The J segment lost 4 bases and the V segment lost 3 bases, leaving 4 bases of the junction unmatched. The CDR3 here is CASSERTSGPDTQYF. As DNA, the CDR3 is TGTGCCAGCAGTGAGAGGACTAGCGGCCCAGATACGCAGTATTTT.

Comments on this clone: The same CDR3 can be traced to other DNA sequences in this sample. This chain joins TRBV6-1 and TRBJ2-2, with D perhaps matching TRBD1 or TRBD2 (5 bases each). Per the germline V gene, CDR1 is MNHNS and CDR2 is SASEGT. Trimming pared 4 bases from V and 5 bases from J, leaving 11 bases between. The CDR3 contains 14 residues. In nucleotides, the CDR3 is TGTGCCAGCAGTGCGGGGCCGGGGACCGGGGAGCTGTTTTTT. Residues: CASSAGPGTGELFF.

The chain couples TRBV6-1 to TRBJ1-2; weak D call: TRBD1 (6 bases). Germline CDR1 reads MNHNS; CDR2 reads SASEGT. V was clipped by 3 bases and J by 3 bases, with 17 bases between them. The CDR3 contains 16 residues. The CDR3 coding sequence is TGTGCCAGCAGTGAGGGGTTAGGGGGTACTTACTATGGCTACACCTTC. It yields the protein CASSEGLGGTYYGYTF.

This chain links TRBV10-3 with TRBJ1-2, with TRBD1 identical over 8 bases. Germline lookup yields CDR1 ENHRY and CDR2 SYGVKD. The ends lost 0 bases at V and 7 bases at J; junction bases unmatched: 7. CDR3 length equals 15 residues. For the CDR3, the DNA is TGTGCCATCAGTGAGTCTGAGGACAGGGTCCGTGGCTACACCTTC. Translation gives CAISESEDRVRGYTF.

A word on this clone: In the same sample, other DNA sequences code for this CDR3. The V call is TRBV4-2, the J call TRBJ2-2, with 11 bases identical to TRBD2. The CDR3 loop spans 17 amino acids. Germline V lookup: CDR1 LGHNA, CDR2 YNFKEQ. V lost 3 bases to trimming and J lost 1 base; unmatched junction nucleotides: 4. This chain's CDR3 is CASSQAGTSGNTGELFF. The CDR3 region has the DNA TGTGCCAGCAGCCAGGCCGGGACTAGCGGGAACACCGGGGAGCTGTTTTTT.

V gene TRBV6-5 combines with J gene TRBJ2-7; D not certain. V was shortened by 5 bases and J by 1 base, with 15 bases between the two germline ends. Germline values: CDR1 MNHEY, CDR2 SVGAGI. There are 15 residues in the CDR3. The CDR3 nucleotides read TGTGCCAGCAGTCCCCCATCGGGCAGTTCCTACGAGCAGTACTTC. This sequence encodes CASSPPSGSSYEQYF.

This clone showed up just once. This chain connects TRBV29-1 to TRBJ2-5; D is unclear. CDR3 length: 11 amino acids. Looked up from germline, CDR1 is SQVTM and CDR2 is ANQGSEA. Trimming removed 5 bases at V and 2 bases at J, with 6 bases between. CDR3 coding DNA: TGCAGCGTTAGACCACAAGAGACCCAGTACTTC. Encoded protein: CSVRPQETQYF.

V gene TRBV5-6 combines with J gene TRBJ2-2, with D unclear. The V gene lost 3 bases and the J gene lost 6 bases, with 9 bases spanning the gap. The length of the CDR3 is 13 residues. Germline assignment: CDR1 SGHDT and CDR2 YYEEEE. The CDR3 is CASSWAPAGELFF. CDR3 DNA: TGTGCCAGCAGCTGGGCCCCCGCCGGGGAGCTGTTTTTT.

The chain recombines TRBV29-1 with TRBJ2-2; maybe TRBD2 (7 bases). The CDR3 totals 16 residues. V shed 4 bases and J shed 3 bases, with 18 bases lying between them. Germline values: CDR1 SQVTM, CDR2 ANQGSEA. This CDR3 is CSVGTGGHRDTGELFF. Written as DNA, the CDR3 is TGCAGCGTTGGAACGGGGGGCCATAGGGACACCGGGGAGCTGTTTTTT.

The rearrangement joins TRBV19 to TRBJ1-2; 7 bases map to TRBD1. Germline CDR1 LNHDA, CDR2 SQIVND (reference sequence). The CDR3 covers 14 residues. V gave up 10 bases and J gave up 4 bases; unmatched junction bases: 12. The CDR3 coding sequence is TGTGCCACCAGAGAGGGAGGGGGCAGCTATGGCTACACCTTC. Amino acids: CATREGGGSYGYTF.

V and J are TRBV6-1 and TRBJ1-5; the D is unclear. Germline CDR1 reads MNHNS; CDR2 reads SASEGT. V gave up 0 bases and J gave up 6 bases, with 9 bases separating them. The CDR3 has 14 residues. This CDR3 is CASSEAGWGQPQHF. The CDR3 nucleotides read TGTGCCAGCAGTGAAGCGGGGTGGGGTCAGCCCCAGCATTTT.

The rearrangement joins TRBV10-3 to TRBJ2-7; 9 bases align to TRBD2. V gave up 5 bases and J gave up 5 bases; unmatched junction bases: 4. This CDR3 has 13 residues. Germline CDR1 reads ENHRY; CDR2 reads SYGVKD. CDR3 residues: CAISLRLADEQYF. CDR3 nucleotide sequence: TGTGCCATCAGTTTGCGACTAGCGGACGAGCAGTACTTC.

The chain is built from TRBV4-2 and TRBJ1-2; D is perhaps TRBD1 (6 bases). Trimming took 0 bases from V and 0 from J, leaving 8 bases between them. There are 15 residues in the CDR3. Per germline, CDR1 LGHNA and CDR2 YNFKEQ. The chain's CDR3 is CASSQDRGANYGYTF. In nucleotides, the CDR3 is TGTGCCAGCAGCCAAGACAGGGGAGCTAACTATGGCTACACCTTC.

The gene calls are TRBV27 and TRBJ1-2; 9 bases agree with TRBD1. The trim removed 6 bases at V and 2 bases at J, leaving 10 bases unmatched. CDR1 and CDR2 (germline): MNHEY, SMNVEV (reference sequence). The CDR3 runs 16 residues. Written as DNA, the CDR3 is TGTGCCAGCAGCGCAGACAGGGGGAGTACCAACTATGGCTACACCTTC. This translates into CASSADRGSTNYGYTF.

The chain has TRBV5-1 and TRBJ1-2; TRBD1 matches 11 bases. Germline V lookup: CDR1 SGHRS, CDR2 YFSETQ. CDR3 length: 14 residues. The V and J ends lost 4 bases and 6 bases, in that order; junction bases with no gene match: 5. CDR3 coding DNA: TGCGCCAGCAGCCAAGGACAGGGGGCGCATGGCTACACCTTC. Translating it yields CASSQGQGAHGYTF.

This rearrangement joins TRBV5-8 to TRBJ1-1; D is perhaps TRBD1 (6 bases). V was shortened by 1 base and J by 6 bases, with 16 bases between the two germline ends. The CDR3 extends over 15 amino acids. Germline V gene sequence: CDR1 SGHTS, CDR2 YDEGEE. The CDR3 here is CASSLMGNRVPEAFF. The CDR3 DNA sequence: TGTGCCAGCAGCTTGATGGGGAACAGGGTTCCTGAAGCTTTCTTT.

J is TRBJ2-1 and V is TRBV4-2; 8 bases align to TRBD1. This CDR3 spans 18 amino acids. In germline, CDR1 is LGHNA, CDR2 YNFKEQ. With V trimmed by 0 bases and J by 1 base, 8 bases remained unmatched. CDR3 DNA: TGTGCCAGCAGCCAAGATTTAGCAGGGGGCTTATCCTACAATGAGCAGTTCTTC. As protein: CASSQDLAGGLSYNEQFF.

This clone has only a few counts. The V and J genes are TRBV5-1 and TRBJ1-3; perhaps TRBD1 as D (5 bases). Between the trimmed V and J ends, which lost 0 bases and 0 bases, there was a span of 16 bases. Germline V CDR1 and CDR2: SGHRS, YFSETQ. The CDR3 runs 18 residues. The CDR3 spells CASSLGGVQAFSGNTIYF. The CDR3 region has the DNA TGCGCCAGCAGCTTGGGGGGAGTACAGGCCTTCTCTGGAAACACCATATATTTT.

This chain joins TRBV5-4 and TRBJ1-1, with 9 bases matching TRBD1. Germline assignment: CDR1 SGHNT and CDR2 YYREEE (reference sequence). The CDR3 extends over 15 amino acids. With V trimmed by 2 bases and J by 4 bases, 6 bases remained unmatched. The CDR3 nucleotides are TGTGCCAGCAGCTTAGGGGGACAGGGATCCACTGAAGCTTTCTTT. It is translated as CASSLGGQGSTEAFF.

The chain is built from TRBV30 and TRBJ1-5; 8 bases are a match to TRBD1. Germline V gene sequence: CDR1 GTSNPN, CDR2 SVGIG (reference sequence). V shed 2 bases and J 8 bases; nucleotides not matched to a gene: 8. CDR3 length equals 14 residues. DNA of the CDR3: TGTGCCTGGAGTCGAGGACAGGGCAAGAAGCCCCAGCATTTT. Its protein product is CAWSRGQGKKPQHF.

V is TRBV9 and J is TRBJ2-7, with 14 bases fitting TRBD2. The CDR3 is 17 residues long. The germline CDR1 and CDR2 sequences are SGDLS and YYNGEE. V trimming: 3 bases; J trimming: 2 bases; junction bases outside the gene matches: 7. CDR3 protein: CASSAGLAGAGTYEQYF. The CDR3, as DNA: TGTGCCAGCAGCGCGGGACTAGCGGGAGCTGGTACCTACGAGCAGTACTTC.